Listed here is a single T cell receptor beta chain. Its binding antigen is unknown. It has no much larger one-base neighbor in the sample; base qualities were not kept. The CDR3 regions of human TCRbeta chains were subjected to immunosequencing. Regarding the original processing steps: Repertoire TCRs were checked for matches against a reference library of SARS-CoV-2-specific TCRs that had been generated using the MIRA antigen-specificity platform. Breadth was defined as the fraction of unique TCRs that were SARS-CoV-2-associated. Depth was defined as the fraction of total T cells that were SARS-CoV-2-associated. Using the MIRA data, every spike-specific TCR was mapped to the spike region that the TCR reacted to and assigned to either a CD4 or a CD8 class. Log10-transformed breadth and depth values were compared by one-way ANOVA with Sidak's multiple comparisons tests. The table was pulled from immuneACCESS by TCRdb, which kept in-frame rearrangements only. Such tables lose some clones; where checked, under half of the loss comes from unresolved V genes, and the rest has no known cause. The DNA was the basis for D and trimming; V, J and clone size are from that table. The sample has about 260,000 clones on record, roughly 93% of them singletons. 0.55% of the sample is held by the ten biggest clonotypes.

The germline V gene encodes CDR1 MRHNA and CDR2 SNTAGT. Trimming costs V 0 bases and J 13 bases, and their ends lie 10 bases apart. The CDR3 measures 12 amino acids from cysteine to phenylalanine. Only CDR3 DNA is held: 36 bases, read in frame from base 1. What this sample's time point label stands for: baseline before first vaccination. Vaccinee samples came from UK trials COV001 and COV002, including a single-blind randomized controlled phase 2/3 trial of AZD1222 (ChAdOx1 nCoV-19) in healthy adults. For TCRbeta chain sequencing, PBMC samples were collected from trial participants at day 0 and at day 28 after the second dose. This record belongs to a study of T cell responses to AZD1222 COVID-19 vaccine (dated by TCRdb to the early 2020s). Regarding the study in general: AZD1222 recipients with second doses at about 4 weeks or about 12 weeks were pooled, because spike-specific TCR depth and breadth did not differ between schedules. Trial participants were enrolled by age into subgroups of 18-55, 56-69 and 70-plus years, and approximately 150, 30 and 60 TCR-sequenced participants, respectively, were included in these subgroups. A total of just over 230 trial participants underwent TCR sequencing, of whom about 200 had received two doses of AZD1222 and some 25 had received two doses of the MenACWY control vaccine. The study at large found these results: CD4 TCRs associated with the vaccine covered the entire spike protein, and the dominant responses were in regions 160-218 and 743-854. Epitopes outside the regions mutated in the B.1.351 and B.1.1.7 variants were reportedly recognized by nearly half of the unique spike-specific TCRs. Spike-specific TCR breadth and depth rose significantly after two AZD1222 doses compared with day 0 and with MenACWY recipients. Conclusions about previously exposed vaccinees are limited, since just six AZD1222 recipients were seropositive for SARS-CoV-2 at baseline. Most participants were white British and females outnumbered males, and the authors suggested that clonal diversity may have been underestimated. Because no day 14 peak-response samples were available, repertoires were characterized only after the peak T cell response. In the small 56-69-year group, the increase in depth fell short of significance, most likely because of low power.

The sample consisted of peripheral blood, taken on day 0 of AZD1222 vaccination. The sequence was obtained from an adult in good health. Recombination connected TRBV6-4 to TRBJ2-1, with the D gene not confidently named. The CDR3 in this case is CASSDSRRHQFF. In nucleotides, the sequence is TGTGCCAGCAGTGACTCGCGCCGGCACCAGTTCTTC.